A single sample gave rise to the 16 T cell receptor beta chains below, sequenced in a study of vaccination and CD4 T cells after COVID-19. These receptors' targets are unknown. The Oncomine TCR Beta short-read assay was applied to DNA of cultured CD4+ T cells. A single record per CDR3 protein comes from TCRdb applying MiXCR to the PCR reads. The sample contains 20,000 to 25,000 distinct CDR3 sequences, over 40% of which appear only once. Noted treatment: roughly 10-day PBMC culture with coronavirus spike peptide pools or control peptides (ViraFEST assay). The sample comprised CD4+ T cells from blood, cultured in vitro. These receptors all stem from a human donor who had recovered from COVID-19.

The sample holds a few counts of this clonotype. This chain connects TRBV6-2 or TRBV6-3 to TRBJ2-5; 7 bases line up with TRBD1. Germline CDR1 is MNHEY and CDR2 is SVGEGT. CDR3 length: 15 residues. V was pared by 5 bases and J by 5 bases, with 11 bases of the junction left unmatched. The CDR3 coding sequence is TGTGCCAGCAGTCTAAACAGGGGCAGGGTTGAGACCCAGTACTTC. Its translation: CASSLNRGRVETQYF.

This clonotype showed up just a few times. The chain recombines TRBV2 with TRBJ2-2; D uncertain. Germline CDR1 reads SNHLY; CDR2 reads FYNNEI. This CDR3 contains 17 residues. Between the trimmed V and J ends, which lost 3 bases and 0 bases, there was a span of 14 bases. The CDR3 loop is CASSEASRGANTGELFF. DNA of the CDR3: TGTGCCAGCAGTGAGGCCAGTCGCGGTGCGAACACCGGGGAGCTGTTTTTT.

V is TRBV11-2 and J is TRBJ1-2; D might be TRBD1 (5 bases). V lost 5 bases and J 6 bases, leaving 22 bases between the germline ends. Looked up from germline, CDR1 is SGHAT and CDR2 is FQNNGV. The CDR3 has 16 residues. The CDR3 is CASSLTRGRVGDGYTF. The CDR3 bases are TGTGCCAGCAGCCTGACCCGGGGCAGGGTAGGGGATGGCTACACCTTC.

This rearrangement joins TRBV19 to TRBJ1-5; no firm D call. The V end lost 3 bases, the J end lost 2 bases, and 11 bases lay between the germline ends. There are 15 residues in the CDR3. Germline V lookup: CDR1 LNHDA, CDR2 SQIVND (reference sequence). DNA of the CDR3: TGTGCCAGTAGTATCAGCCCGGTGGGCAATCAGCCCCAGCATTTT. Translating gives CASSISPVGNQPQHF.

The chain employs TRBV20-1 and TRBJ2-3; 8 positions match TRBD2. This CDR3 spans 14 amino acids. The V gene's germline CDR1 is DFQATT and CDR2 SNEGSKA (reference sequence). With V trimmed by 5 bases and J by 3 bases, 7 bases remained unmatched. CDR3 residues: CSAPPGGVTDTQYF. CDR3 sequence (DNA): TGCAGTGCTCCCCCCGGGGGGGTGACAGATACGCAGTATTTT.

The chain combines TRBV7-2 with TRBJ2-5; 10 bases align to TRBD2. V shed 5 bases, J shed 1 base, and the junction held 13 bases outside the gene matches. The CDR3 runs 18 residues. Looked up from germline, CDR1 is SGHTA and CDR2 is FQGNSA. The CDR3 sequence is CASSPRRASGGTQETQYF. The CDR3 DNA is TGTGCCAGCAGCCCGAGGAGGGCTAGCGGGGGAACCCAAGAGACCCAGTACTTC.

CDR3 nucleotide sequence: TGTGCCAGCAGTCCTTCAATGACTAGCACAGATACGCAGTATTTT. Protein sequence: CASSPSMTSTDTQYF. The V call is TRBV6-1, the J call TRBJ2-3; D not resolved. This CDR3 region has 15 residues. Trimming removed 5 bases at V and 0 bases at J, with 12 bases between. CDR1 and CDR2 (germline): MNHNS, SASEGT.

The J gene is TRBJ2-1, the V gene TRBV6-5; 8 nucleotides align to TRBD1. V was pared by 5 bases and J by 0 bases, with 3 bases of the junction left unmatched. This CDR3 is 15 amino acids long. The germline V gene has CDR1 MNHEY and CDR2 SVGAGI. The CDR3 DNA follows: TGTGCCAGCAGTCGGACAGGGAGCTCCTACAATGAGCAGTTCTTC. Translated, it gives CASSRTGSSYNEQFF.

This clonotype has a handful of counts. The CDR3 bases are TGTGCCAGTAGTATAGGAGGCGGGGATACGCAGTATTTT. Translation gives CASSIGGGDTQYF. The chain recombines TRBV19 with TRBJ2-3; possibly TRBD2 for D (5 bases). Germline V CDR1 and CDR2: LNHDA, SQIVND (reference sequence). The CDR3 covers 13 residues. Between the trimmed V and J ends, which lost 1 base and 6 bases, there was a span of 8 bases.

This chain links TRBV7-2 with TRBJ1-1, with D unclear. Trimming shortened V by 2 bases and J by 0 bases, and 7 bases separated the two germline ends. This CDR3 comprises 14 residues. The germline gives CDR1 SGHTA, CDR2 FQGNSA. The CDR3 spells CASSLSGLNTEAFF. As DNA, the CDR3 is TGTGCCAGCAGCTTATCTGGCTTGAACACTGAAGCTTTCTTT.

This clonotype was seen a handful of times. The genes are TRBV7-6 and TRBJ2-2; D is unresolved. The germline V gene encodes CDR1 SGHVS and CDR2 FNYEAQ. V was pared by 5 bases and J by 4 bases, with 14 bases between. The CDR3 consists of 15 residues. This CDR3 is CASSRTSVGTGELFF. The CDR3 DNA sequence: TGTGCCAGCAGCCGGACGTCGGTTGGCACCGGGGAGCTGTTTTTT.

This chain joins TRBV5-5 and TRBJ1-5, with a weak D call TRBD1 (6 bases). This CDR3 has 13 amino acids. V was pared by 0 bases and J by 7 bases, with 8 bases between. Germline CDR1 reads SGHKS; CDR2 reads YYEKEE (reference sequence). CDR3 region: CASSLEGGQPQHF. The DNA for the CDR3 is TGTGCCAGCAGCTTGGAAGGGGGGCAGCCCCAGCATTTT. Variable domain in full (rest from reference TRBV5-5 and TRBJ1-5): DAGVTQSPTHLIKTRGQQVTLRCSPISGHKSVSWYQQVLGQGPQFIFQYYEKEERGRGNFPDRFSARQFPNYSSELNVNALLLGDSALYLCASSLEGGQPQHFGDGTRLSIL.

This rearrangement joins TRBV7-8 to TRBJ1-5; D is unresolved. Germline V CDR1 and CDR2: SGHVS, FQNEAQ. Trimming pared 1 base from V and 0 bases from J, leaving 13 bases between. This CDR3 comprises 17 residues. The CDR3 coding sequence is TGTGCCAGCAGCTTAGAGAGGGCAGGTTCTAGCAATCAGCCCCAGCATTTT. The encoded protein is CASSLERAGSSNQPQHF.

This chain uses TRBV20-1 with TRBJ2-3, with D possibly TRBD2 on 7 matching bases. Deletions cut 5 bases from V and 6 bases from J, with 15 bases between. This CDR3 is built from 13 residues. Germline lookup yields CDR1 DFQATT and CDR2 SNEGSKA (reference sequence). The CDR3 bases are TGCAGTGCTGACCGGGGGGCCATGGATACGCAGTATTTT. This sequence encodes CSADRGAMDTQYF.

V gene TRBV20-1 combines with J gene TRBJ2-3; TRBD2 matches at 13 bases. V shed 5 bases, J shed 6 bases, and the junction held 5 bases outside the gene matches. The CDR3 consists of 14 residues. The germline CDR1 and CDR2 sequences are DFQATT and SNEGSKA (reference sequence). In DNA, the CDR3 is TGCAGTGCTGGACTAGCGGGGGTTTTTGATACGCAGTATTTT. Encoded protein: CSAGLAGVFDTQYF.

The genes are TRBV20-1 and TRBJ2-7, with 12 nucleotides matching TRBD1. V was pared by 5 bases and J by 1 base, with 15 bases of the junction left unmatched. This CDR3 spans 18 amino acids. CDR1 is DFQATT and CDR2 is SNEGSKA in the germline V gene (reference sequence). The CDR3 loop is CSALPGQGANQRSYEQYF. As DNA, the CDR3 is TGCAGTGCTTTACCGGGACAGGGGGCGAATCAACGTTCCTACGAGCAGTACTTC.